This T cell receptor (beta chain) is drawn from a study of OX40 agonist ivuxolimab in advanced cancers. Study in general: The study treated patients with ivuxolimab, an agonistic anti-OX40 (CD134) antibody. Study results and caveats: The CD4+ and CD8+ T cells in the blood had expanded clonally by week 6 at 0.1 to 3.0 mg/kg.

Clones were read by immunoSEQ multiplex PCR, and TCRdb kept only the in-frame ones, dropping some. The sample has tens of thousands of clones; about 94% are singletons. On this clone itself: Its antigen is currently unknown. Other DNA sequences in the sample encode the same CDR3.

CDR1 is SGHTA and CDR2 is FQGTGA in the germline V gene. V shed 0 bases and J shed 1 base, with 3 bases lying between them. CDR3 length: 13 residues. The sample consisted of CD4+ or CD8+ T cells sorted from blood, taken in a trial of the OX40 agonist ivuxolimab. The sequence came from an adult with an advanced solid tumor such as melanoma, head and neck, liver or kidney cancer. The chain combines TRBV7-3 with TRBJ1-1; the D is unclear. The CDR3 is CASSLTGNTEAFF. CDR3 sequence (DNA): TGTGCCAGCAGCTTAACGGGGAACACTGAAGCTTTCTTT.